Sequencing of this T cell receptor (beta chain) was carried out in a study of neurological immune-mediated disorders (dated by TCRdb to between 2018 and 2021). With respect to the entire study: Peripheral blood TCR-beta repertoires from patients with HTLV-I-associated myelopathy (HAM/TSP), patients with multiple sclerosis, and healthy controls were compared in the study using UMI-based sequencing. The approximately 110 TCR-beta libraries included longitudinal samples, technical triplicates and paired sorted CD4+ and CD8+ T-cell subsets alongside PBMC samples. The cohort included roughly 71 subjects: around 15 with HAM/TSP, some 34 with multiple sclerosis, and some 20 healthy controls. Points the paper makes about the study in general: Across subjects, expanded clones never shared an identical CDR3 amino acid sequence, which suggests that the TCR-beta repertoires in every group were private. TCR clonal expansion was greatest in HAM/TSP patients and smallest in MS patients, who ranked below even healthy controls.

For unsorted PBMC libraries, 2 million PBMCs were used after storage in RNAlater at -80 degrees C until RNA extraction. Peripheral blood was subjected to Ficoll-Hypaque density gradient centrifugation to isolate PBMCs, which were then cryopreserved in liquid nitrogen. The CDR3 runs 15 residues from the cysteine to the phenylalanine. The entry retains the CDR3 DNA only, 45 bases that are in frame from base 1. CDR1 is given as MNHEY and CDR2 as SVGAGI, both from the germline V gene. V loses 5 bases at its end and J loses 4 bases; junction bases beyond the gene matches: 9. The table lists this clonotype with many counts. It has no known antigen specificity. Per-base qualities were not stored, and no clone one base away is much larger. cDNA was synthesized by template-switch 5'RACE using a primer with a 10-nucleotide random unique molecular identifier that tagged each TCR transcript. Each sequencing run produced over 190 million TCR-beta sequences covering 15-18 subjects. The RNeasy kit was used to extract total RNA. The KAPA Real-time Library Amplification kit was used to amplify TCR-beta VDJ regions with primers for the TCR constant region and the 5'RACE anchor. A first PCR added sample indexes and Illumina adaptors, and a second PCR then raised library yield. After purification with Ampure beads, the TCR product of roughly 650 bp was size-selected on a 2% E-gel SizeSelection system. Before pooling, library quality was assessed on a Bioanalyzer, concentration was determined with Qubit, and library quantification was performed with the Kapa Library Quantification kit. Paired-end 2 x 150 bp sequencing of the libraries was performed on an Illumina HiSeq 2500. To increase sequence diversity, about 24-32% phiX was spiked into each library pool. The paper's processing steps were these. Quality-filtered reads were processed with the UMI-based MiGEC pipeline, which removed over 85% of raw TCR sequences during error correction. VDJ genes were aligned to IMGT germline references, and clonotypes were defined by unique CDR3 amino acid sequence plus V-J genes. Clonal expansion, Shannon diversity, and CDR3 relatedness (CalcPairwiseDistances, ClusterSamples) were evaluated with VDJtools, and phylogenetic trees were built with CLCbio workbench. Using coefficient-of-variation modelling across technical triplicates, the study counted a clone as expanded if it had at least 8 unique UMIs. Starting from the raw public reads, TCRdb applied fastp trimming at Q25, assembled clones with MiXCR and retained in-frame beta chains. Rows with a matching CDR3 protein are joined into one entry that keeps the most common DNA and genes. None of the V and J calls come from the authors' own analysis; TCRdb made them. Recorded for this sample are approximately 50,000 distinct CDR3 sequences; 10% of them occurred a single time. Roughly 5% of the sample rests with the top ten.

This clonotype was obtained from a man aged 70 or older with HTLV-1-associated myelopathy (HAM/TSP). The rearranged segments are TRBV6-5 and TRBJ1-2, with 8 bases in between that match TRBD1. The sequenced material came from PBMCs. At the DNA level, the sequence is TGTGCCAGCAGTCTTATCGGACAGGGTACCTATGGCTACACCTTC. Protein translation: CASSLIGQGTYGYTF.